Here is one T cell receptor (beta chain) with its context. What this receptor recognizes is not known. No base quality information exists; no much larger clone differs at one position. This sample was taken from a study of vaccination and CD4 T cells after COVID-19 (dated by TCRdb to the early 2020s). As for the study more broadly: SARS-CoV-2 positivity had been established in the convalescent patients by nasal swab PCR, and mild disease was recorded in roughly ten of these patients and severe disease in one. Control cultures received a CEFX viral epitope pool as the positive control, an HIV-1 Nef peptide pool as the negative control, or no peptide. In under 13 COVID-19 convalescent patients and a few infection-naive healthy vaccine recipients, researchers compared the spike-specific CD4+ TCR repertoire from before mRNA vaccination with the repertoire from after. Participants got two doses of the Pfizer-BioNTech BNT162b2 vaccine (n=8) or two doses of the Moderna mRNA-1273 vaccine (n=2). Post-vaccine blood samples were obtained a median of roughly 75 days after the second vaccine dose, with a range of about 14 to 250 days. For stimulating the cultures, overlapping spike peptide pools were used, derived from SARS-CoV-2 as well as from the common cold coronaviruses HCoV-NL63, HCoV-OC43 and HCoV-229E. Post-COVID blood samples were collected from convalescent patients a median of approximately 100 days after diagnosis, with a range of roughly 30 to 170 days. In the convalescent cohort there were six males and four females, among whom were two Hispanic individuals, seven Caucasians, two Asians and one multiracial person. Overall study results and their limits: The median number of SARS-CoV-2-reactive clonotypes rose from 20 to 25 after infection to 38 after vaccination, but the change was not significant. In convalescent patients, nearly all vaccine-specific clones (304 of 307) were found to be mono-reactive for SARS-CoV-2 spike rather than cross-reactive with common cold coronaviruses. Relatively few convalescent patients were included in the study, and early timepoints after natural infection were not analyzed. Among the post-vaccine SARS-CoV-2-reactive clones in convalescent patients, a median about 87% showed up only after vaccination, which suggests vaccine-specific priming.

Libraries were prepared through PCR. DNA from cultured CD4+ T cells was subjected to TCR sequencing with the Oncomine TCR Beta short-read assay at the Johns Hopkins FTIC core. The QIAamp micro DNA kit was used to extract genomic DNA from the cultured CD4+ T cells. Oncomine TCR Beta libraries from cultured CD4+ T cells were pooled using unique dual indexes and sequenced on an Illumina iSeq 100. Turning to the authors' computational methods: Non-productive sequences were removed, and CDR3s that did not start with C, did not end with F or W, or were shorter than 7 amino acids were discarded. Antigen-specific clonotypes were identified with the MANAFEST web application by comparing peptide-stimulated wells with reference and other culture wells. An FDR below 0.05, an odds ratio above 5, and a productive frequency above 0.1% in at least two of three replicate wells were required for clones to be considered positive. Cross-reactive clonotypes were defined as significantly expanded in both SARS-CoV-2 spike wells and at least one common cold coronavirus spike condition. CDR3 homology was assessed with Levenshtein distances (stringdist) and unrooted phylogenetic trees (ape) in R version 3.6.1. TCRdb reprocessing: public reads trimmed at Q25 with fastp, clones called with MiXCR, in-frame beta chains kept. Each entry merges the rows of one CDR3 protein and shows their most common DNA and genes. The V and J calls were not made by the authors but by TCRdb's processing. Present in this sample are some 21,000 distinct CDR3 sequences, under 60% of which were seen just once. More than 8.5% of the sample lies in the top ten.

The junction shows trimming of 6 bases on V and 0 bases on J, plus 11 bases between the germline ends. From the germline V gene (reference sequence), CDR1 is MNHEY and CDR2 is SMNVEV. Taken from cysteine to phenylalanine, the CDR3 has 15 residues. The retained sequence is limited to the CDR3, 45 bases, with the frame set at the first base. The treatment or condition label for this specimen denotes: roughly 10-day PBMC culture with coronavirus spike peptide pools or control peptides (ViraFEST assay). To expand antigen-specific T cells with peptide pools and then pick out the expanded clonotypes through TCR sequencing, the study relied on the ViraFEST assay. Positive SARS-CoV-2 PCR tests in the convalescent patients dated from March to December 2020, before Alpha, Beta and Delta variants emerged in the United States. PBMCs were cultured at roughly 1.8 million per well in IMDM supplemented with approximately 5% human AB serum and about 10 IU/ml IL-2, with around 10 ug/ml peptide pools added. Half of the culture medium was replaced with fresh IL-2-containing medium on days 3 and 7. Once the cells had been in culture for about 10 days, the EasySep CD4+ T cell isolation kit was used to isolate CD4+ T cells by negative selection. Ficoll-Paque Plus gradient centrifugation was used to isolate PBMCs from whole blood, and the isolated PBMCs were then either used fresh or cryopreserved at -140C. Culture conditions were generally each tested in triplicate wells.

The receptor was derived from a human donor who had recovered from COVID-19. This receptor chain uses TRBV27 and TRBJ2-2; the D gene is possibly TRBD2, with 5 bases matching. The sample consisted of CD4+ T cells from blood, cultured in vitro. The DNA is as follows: TGTGCCAGCAGCCTGGACGGGACGAACACCGGGGAGCTGTTTTTT. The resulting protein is CASSLDGTNTGELFF.